These 32 T cell receptor beta chains were sequenced from one sample in a study of metastatic and nonmetastatic thyroid tumors. TCRdb reanalyzed the PCR reads with MiXCR. The sample has about 20,000 clones, around 40% seen once; the top ten hold around a fifth. Thyroid surgery took place with no prior treatment in any patient. Material for sequencing was blood. Receptors were obtained from a male donor with papillary thyroid cancer or a benign thyroid nodule (not recorded which). Some clones in this sample may be carry-over from other donors' samples.

Relative to its sample, this clone is medium-sized. The chain links TRBV30 to TRBJ2-7; D is ambiguous. The CDR3 extends over 12 amino acids. Trimming removed 2 bases from V and 5 bases from J, with 10 bases in between. In germline, CDR1 is GTSNPN, CDR2 SVGIG (reference sequence). DNA for the CDR3: TGTGCCTGGAGTCGAACACGCCACGAGCAGTACTTC. Its protein product is CAWSRTRHEQYF.

This clone was counted ten times or more. The chain uses TRBV28 and TRBJ2-7, with 9 positions matching TRBD2. The CDR3 loop spans 16 amino acids. V dropped 8 bases and J dropped 3; count of bases not matched to a gene: 14. Germline V CDR1 and CDR2: MDHEN, SYDVKM. The CDR3 here is CASGPSGTSSIYEQYF. For the CDR3, the DNA is TGTGCCAGCGGCCCAAGTGGGACTAGCAGTATCTACGAGCAGTACTTC.

This clone was detected many times. The chain joins TRBV28 to TRBJ1-5; no definite D call. Trimming shortened V by 8 bases and J by 9 bases, and 8 bases separated the two germline ends. This CDR3 has 10 residues. Germline CDR1 is MDHEN and CDR2 is SYDVKM. The CDR3 reads CASQQLPQHF. CDR3 bases: TGTGCCAGCCAGCAGTTGCCCCAGCATTTT.

The CDR3 region is CASSLPVTGQHRTDTQYF. The CDR3 nucleotides are TGTGCCAGCAGTTTACCTGTCACAGGACAGCACCGCACAGATACGCAGTATTTT. The chain recombines TRBV28 with TRBJ2-3; TRBD1 might be the D (6 bases). Germline V gene data show CDR1 as MDHEN and CDR2 as SYDVKM. This CDR3 region has 18 residues. V lost 2 bases and J 1 base, leaving 19 bases between the germline ends.

V and J are TRBV20-1 and TRBJ2-1, with 14 bases lining up with TRBD2. V gave up 6 bases and J gave up 5 bases; unmatched junction bases: 3. The CDR3 covers 14 residues. Looked up from germline, CDR1 is DFQATT and CDR2 is SNEGSKA (reference sequence). CDR3 sequence: CSASGLAGDNEQFF. In DNA, the CDR3 is TGCAGTGCCTCGGGACTAGCGGGAGACAATGAGCAGTTCTTC.

This rearrangement joins TRBV30 to TRBJ2-7; D unresolved. This CDR3 comprises 13 residues. CDR1 is GTSNPN and CDR2 is SVGIG in the germline V gene (reference sequence). V dropped 4 bases and J dropped 1 base, with 11 bases sitting between them. This chain's CDR3 is CAWTSGSSYEQYF. The CDR3 DNA is TGTGCCTGGACGTCAGGTTCTTCCTACGAGCAGTACTTC. Supplemented by reference TRBV30 and TRBJ2-7, the full variable domain reads SQTIHQWPATLVQPVGSPLSLECTVEGTSNPNLYWYRQAAGRGLQLLFYSVGIGQISSEVPQNLSASRPQDRQFILSSKKLLLSDSGFYLCAWTSGSSYEQYFGPGTRLTVT.

In this sample, this clone turned up many times. It may be a read error: a sequence one base away is much more abundant. Other DNA sequences from this sample encode an identical CDR3 as well. J is TRBJ2-1 and V is TRBV24-1, with TRBD1 identical over 7 bases. CDR1 is KGHDR and CDR2 is SFDVKD in the germline V gene. This CDR3 is 16 amino acids long. In DNA form, the CDR3 reads TGTGCAACCAGTGAACCCGGGACAGACTCCTACAATGAGCAGTTCTTC. Its protein product is CATSEPGTDSYNEQFF.

The CDR3 spells CASRPEYTEGYTF. The CDR3 nucleotides read TGTGCCAGCAGGCCAGAATACACGGAGGGCTACACCTTC. The chain joins TRBV5-8 to TRBJ1-2; no clear D gene. The CDR3 sequence is 13 residues long. Germline lookup yields CDR1 SGHTS and CDR2 YDEGEE. V lost 5 bases, J lost 8 bases, and 16 bases lay in between. Drawing the rest from reference TRBV5-8 and TRBJ1-2, the complete variable domain is EAGVTQSPTHLIKTRGQQATLRCSPISGHTSVYWYQQALGLGLQFLLWYDEGEERNRGNFPPRFSGRQFPNYSSELNVNALELEDSALYLCASRPEYTEGYTFGSGTRLTVV.

This clone is judged medium-sized (0.01 to 0.1%). This chain uses TRBV20-1 with TRBJ2-1, with D hard to call. Germline V gene sequence: CDR1 DFQATT, CDR2 SNEGSKA (reference sequence). Between the trimmed V and J ends, which lost 5 bases and 0 bases, there was a span of 11 bases. The length of the CDR3 is 14 residues. The CDR3 DNA reads as TGCAGTGCTCACACACCCGGCTCCTACAATGAGCAGTTCTTC. Protein sequence: CSAHTPGSYNEQFF.

This clone was observed many times. The genes are TRBV30 and TRBJ2-2, with D perhaps matching TRBD1 (5 bases). Germline lookup yields CDR1 GTSNPN and CDR2 SVGIG (reference sequence). Trimming cost V 3 bases and J 1 base, with 12 bases left between them. There are 15 residues in the CDR3. The CDR3 sequence: CAWRPVGVNTGELFF. The CDR3 DNA reads as TGTGCCTGGAGGCCAGTAGGGGTGAACACCGGGGAGCTGTTTTTT.

This clone occurred many times. A much larger clone is a single base away; this may be a read error. It is likely a read error, because the conserved phenylalanine at the end of the CDR3 is missing. The V and J genes are TRBV27 and TRBJ2-1; D might be TRBD2 (5 bases). Trimming took 5 bases from V and 5 from J, leaving 19 bases between them. The CDR3 has 16 amino acids. Germline V lookup: CDR1 MNHEY, CDR2 SMNVEV (reference sequence). The CDR3 DNA sequence: TGTGCCAGCAGTCCCGGACTGGGTACCCCCAACAATGAGCAGTTCGTC. Encoded protein: CASSPGLGTPNNEQFV.

The chain uses TRBV5-1 and TRBJ1-1, with D possibly TRBD1 on 6 matching bases. CDR1 is SGHRS and CDR2 is YFSETQ in the germline V gene. There are 14 residues in the CDR3. Trimming cost V 2 bases and J 3 bases, with 11 bases left between them. The chain's CDR3 is CASSFAGEDTEAFF. Written as DNA, the CDR3 is TGCGCCAGCAGCTTTGCAGGGGAGGACACTGAAGCTTTCTTT.

This clone appeared a few times. The chain has TRBV12-3 or TRBV12-4 and TRBJ2-3, with TRBD2 matching over 7 bases. The CDR3 consists of 14 residues. After removal of 4 bases from V and 1 base from J, the junction contained 2 bases not matched to a gene. The CDR3 loop reads CASSYSGRTDTQYF. The CDR3, as DNA: TGTGCCAGCAGTTATAGCGGGCGCACAGATACGCAGTATTTT.

The chain couples TRBV11-3 to TRBJ2-2, with D perhaps matching TRBD1 or TRBD2 (6 bases each). Germline loops: CDR1 SGHNT, CDR2 YENEEA. The CDR3 loop spans 16 amino acids. Trimming pared 5 bases from V and 6 bases from J, leaving 19 bases between. DNA of the CDR3: TGTGCCAGCAGCCCCCTGGGGGGCTCTTTGCCCGGGGAGCTGTTTTTT. Encoded protein: CASSPLGGSLPGELFF.

The chain couples TRBV3-1 to TRBJ1-6; 12 bases are a match to TRBD1. CDR1 and CDR2 (germline): LGHDT, YNNKEL (reference sequence). CDR3 length equals 16 residues. The trim removed 3 bases at V and 7 bases at J, leaving 4 bases unmatched. The CDR3 DNA reads TGTGCCAGCAGCCATTCCGGGACAGGGGGCAATTCACCCCTCCACTTT. Amino acids: CASSHSGTGGNSPLHF.

This clone was observed at least ten times. Relative to the germline gene, one junction end is altered; a read error may explain this. Other nucleotide sequences in the sample specify the same CDR3. The gene calls are TRBV3-1 and TRBJ1-4; 10 nucleotides line up with TRBD1. CDR1 is LGHDT and CDR2 is YNNKEL in the germline V gene (reference sequence). This CDR3 spans 14 amino acids. CDR3 sequence reads: CASSLTGTGDYPFF. CDR3 bases: TGCGCCAGCAGCCTAACCGGGACAGGGGATTATCCGTTTTTT.

This chain uses TRBV4-1 with TRBJ1-1, with a possible D match to TRBD1 (6 bases). This CDR3 comprises 16 residues. The germline V gene encodes CDR1 MGHRA and CDR2 YSYEKL. With 1 base removed from V and 4 bases from J, the gap between germline ends came to 16 bases. CDR3 amino acids: CASSQAPQGRGTEAFF. The CDR3 coding sequence is TGCGCCAGCAGCCAAGCCCCACAGGGAAGGGGCACTGAAGCTTTCTTT.

By share, this clone ranks as medium-sized. The CDR3 sequence: CATRTGEGTQYF. CDR3 sequence (DNA): TGTGCCACCCGGACGGGCGAAGGGACCCAGTACTTC. The V and J genes are TRBV15 and TRBJ2-5; D unclear. The CDR3 has 12 residues. The germline CDR1 and CDR2 sequences are LNHNV and YYDKDF (reference sequence). V lost 8 bases, J lost 7 bases, and 14 bases lay in between. The whole variable domain, remainder taken from reference TRBV15 and TRBJ2-5, is DAMVIQNPRYQVTQFGKPVTLSCSQTLNHNVMYWYQQKSSQAPKLLFHYYDKDFNNEADTPDNFQSRRPNTSFCFLDIRSPGLGDTAMYLCATRTGEGTQYFGPGTRLLVL.

The rearrangement uses TRBV7-3 and TRBJ2-7; perhaps D is TRBD1 or TRBD2 (6 bases each). The CDR3 length is 14 residues. The germline V gene encodes CDR1 SGHTA and CDR2 FQGTGA. Deletions cut 3 bases from V and 2 bases from J, with 11 bases between. In DNA, the CDR3 is TGTGCCAGCAGCTTCACTGGGGGGCCCTACGAGCAGTACTTC. It codes for CASSFTGGPYEQYF.

This clone has at least ten counts. This chain connects TRBV20-1 to TRBJ2-5; D uncertain. Germline V gene sequence: CDR1 DFQATT, CDR2 SNEGSKA (reference sequence). This CDR3 spans 17 amino acids. Trimming stripped 1 base from V and 4 bases from J, with 22 bases between. In nucleotides, the CDR3 is TGCAGTGCTAGAGGGCCCGTGGACGTGCAGTGGGGAGAGACCCAGTACTTC. It encodes CSARGPVDVQWGETQYF.

The chain is built from TRBV20-1 and TRBJ1-1, with D unresolved. This CDR3 region has 15 residues. Germline V lookup: CDR1 DFQATT, CDR2 SNEGSKA (reference sequence). V gave up 0 bases and J gave up 6 bases, with 17 bases separating them. The CDR3 DNA reads TGCAGTGCTAGAGATCCACGCAACCAGAAGGCTGAAGCTTTCTTT. It specifies CSARDPRNQKAEAFF.

V usage is TRBV7-2 and J usage is TRBJ2-7; 9 nucleotides match TRBD1. Per germline, CDR1 SGHTA and CDR2 FQGNSA. Trimming at V came to 0 bases and at J to 3 bases, leaving 3 bases not matched to a gene. The CDR3 is 15 amino acids. The CDR3 sequence is CASSLAWDRVYEQYF. CDR3 nucleotides: TGTGCCAGCAGCTTAGCGTGGGACAGGGTCTACGAGCAGTACTTC.

The sample holds many counts of this clone. The genes are TRBV28 and TRBJ1-5; maybe TRBD1 (5 bases). The CDR3 runs to 13 residues. The germline V gene has CDR1 MDHEN and CDR2 SYDVKM. V was cut by 6 bases and J by 6 bases, with 12 bases left in between. The DNA of the CDR3 is TGTGCCAGCAGAGCCCGGGGGTCTCAGCCCCAGCATTTT. It codes for CASRARGSQPQHF.

This clone showed up many times. The gene calls are TRBV6-1 and TRBJ2-7, with TRBD2 identical over 9 bases. V was pared by 8 bases and J by 7 bases, with 15 bases of the junction left unmatched. CDR1 and CDR2 (germline): MNHNS, SASEGT. The CDR3 has 15 residues. CDR3 sequence: CASAGAGGPTGEQYF. CDR3 bases: TGTGCCAGCGCGGGGGCGGGAGGGCCGACGGGGGAGCAGTACTTC.

This clone was seen repeatedly, ten times or more. This chain uses TRBV29-1 with TRBJ2-6; D is perhaps TRBD1 (5 bases). V was trimmed by 4 bases and J by 1 base, leaving 11 bases between them. Per the germline V gene, CDR1 is SQVTM and CDR2 is ANQGSEA. The CDR3 spans 15 residues. Here the CDR3 reads CSVASGISGANVLTF. CDR3 nucleotides: TGCAGCGTTGCTTCAGGGATATCTGGGGCCAACGTCCTGACTTTC. Variable domain in full (rest from reference TRBV29-1 and TRBJ2-6): SAVISQKPSRDICQRGTSLTIQCQVDSQVTMMFWYRQQPGQSLTLIATANQGSEATYESGFVIDKFPISRPNLTFSTLTVSNMSPEDSSIYLCSVASGISGANVLTFGAGSRLTVL.

This clone was found a few times. The chain uses TRBV28 and TRBJ1-6, with 7 bases that match TRBD1. The CDR3 is made up of 16 amino acids. The junction had 14 bases not matched to a gene; V was cut back by 6 bases and J by 9 bases. The germline CDR1 and CDR2 sequences are MDHEN and SYDVKM. Here the CDR3 DNA reads TGTGCCAGCAGCTTACAACAGGGGACTAAGGTTTCACCCCTCCACTTT. Residues: CASSLQQGTKVSPLHF.

The chain is built from TRBV11-2 and TRBJ1-1; perhaps TRBD1 as D (6 bases). Germline CDR1 SGHAT, CDR2 FQNNGV. Trimming stripped 1 base from V and 13 bases from J, with 16 bases between. The CDR3 contains 13 residues. CDR3 amino acids: CASSLAPNRVGFF. CDR3 nucleotide sequence: TGTGCCAGCAGCTTAGCTCCGAACAGGGTCGGTTTCTTT.

The V call is TRBV13, the J call TRBJ1-2; no firm D call. Looked up from germline, CDR1 is PRHDT and CDR2 is FYEKMQ (reference sequence). V was shortened by 3 bases and J by 8 bases, with 16 bases between the two germline ends. This CDR3 spans 14 amino acids. CDR3 in amino acids: CASSLGGLAGGYTF. CDR3 DNA sequence: TGTGCCAGCAGCTTGGGTGGTCTGGCCGGGGGCTACACCTTC.

This clone is classed as medium-sized (0.01 to 0.1%). V is TRBV11-1 and J is TRBJ2-2; D tentatively reads TRBD1 or TRBD2 (5 bases each). This CDR3 contains 15 residues. Trimming stripped 2 bases from V and 6 bases from J, with 13 bases between. CDR1 SGHAT and CDR2 FQDESV come from the germline V gene (reference sequence). The CDR3 is CASSLSYGAAGELFF. CDR3 coding DNA: TGTGCCAGCAGCTTAAGTTACGGGGCGGCCGGGGAGCTGTTTTTT. The whole variable domain, filled in from reference TRBV11-1 and TRBJ2-2, reads EAEVAQSPRYKITEKSQAVAFWCDPISGHATLYWYRQILGQGPELLVQFQDESVVDDSQLPKDRFSAERLKGVDSTLKIQPAELGDSAMYLCASSLSYGAAGELFFGEGSRLTVL.

This clone was picked up many times. The CDR3 sequence is CASSESISNEQYF. In nucleotides, the CDR3 is TGTGCCAGCAGCGAGTCCATTTCCAACGAGCAGTACTTC. The J gene is TRBJ2-7, the V gene TRBV7-6; D ambiguous. The germline CDR1 and CDR2 sequences are SGHVS and FNYEAQ. The CDR3 runs 13 residues. Trimming cost V 5 bases and J 5 bases, with 13 bases left between them.

This clone is deemed medium-sized (0.01 to 0.1%). The CDR3 protein is CASSPAASPPRETQYF. For the CDR3, the DNA is TGTGCCAGCAGTCCTGCGGCGTCCCCTCCGAGGGAGACCCAGTACTTC. The chain employs TRBV28 and TRBJ2-5; D gene unclear. Trimming pared 5 bases from V and 5 bases from J, leaving 21 bases between. This CDR3 has 16 amino acids. Germline V gives CDR1 MDHEN, CDR2 SYDVKM.

In the case of this clone: Sequence at one end of the junction differs from germline and may be a read error. This chain connects TRBV7-3 to TRBJ2-7, with a possible D match to TRBD2 (5 bases). The CDR3 contains 14 residues. Germline CDR1 reads SGHTA; CDR2 reads FQGTGA. The CDR3 region has the DNA TGTGTCAGCAGCTTAGGTGGGAGCTCCTACGAGCAGTACTTC. It specifies CVSSLGGSSYEQYF.